This T cell receptor (beta chain) derives from a study of T cells in tumors after PD-1 blockade. Study context: Blood samples averaged 113,528 templates (range about 23,000-260,000) and fewer than 40,000 unique clonotypes.

TCRdb keeps only in-frame clones here, not all; method: immunoSEQ multiplex PCR. The sample yields some 66,000 clones, under 80% seen once. The CDR3 is 14 amino acids. Germline V CDR1 and CDR2: GTSNPN, SVGIG (reference sequence). V shed 5 bases and J shed 6 bases, with 17 bases lying between them. This sample comprised PBMCs, obtained after anti-PD-1 treatment. The clonotype originates from a human donor with basal cell carcinoma. The chain uses TRBV30 and TRBJ2-1, with unresolved D. This CDR3 is CAWERHLSGNEQFF. CDR3 DNA: TGTGCCTGGGAAAGACATTTATCAGGCAATGAGCAGTTCTTC.